One and the same sample provided the 30 T cell receptor beta chains below, sequenced in a study of shared clonotypes between healthy human individuals. Libraries were prepared by immunoSEQ multiplex PCR; TCRdb keeps only in-frame clonotypes and omits some of them. The sample gives about 1.1 million clones, approximately 80% of which show up once; approximately 0.5% is in the top ten. Input material: memory CD4+ T cells from PBMCs. As to subset: CD45RA-negative fraction. Receptors originate from a man younger than 30 in good health. Some clones in this sample may be carry-over from other donors' samples.

V gene TRBV28 combines with J gene TRBJ1-2, with TRBD1 matching over 10 bases. The ends lost 5 bases at V and 7 bases at J; junction bases unmatched: 10. This CDR3 comprises 15 residues. Germline-derived CDR1 and CDR2 are MDHEN and SYDVKM. CDR3 coding DNA: TGTGCCAGCAGTCCCGCGGGACAGGGGATTCTTGGCTACACCTTC. It is translated as CASSPAGQGILGYTF.

This chain links TRBV6-1 with TRBJ1-4, with no clear D. In germline, CDR1 is MNHNS, CDR2 SASEGT. Trimming took 2 bases from V and 4 from J, leaving 11 bases between them. The CDR3 totals 15 residues. The CDR3: CASSEIGWGNEKLFF. CDR3 bases: TGTGCCAGCAGTGAAATAGGATGGGGTAATGAAAAACTGTTTTTT.

V and J are TRBV4-3 and TRBJ2-7, with a tentative D call TRBD2 (5 bases). This CDR3 comprises 16 residues. The V gene's germline CDR1 is LGHNA and CDR2 YSLEER. V lost 0 bases, J lost 5 bases, and 17 bases lay in between. The CDR3 bases are TGCGCCAGCAGCCAAGATTGGGCGGGTCGGGTCCACGAGCAGTACTTC. Translation: CASSQDWAGRVHEQYF.

This clone was recorded once. This chain joins TRBV11-3 and TRBJ2-7; the D is unclear. The V gene lost 3 bases and the J gene lost 8 bases, with 8 bases spanning the gap. The germline V gene encodes CDR1 SGHNT and CDR2 YENEEA. The CDR3 is 11 residues long. This CDR3 is CASSFRRQQYF. The CDR3 nucleotides read TGTGCCAGCAGCTTCCGTCGACAGCAGTACTTC.

This clone was detected only a few times. This sequence joins TRBV10-3 and TRBJ1-5, with D possibly matching TRBD1 (5 bases). Germline lookup yields CDR1 ENHRY and CDR2 SYGVKD. This CDR3 region has 16 residues. The V gene lost 3 bases and the J gene lost 4 bases, with 16 bases spanning the gap. The DNA of the CDR3 is TGTGCCATCAGTGATACCCAGGCAGGGTTTAATCAGCCCCAGCATTTT. It specifies CAISDTQAGFNQPQHF.

DNA of the CDR3: TGTGCCAGCAGCTTGCACCTTTACAATGAGCAGTTCTTC. Its translation is CASSLHLYNEQFF. The chain uses TRBV5-4 and TRBJ2-1, with D unresolved. The CDR3 consists of 13 residues. V was cut by 1 base and J by 4 bases, with 6 bases left in between. The V gene's germline CDR1 is SGHNT and CDR2 YYREEE (reference sequence).

About this clone: In the same sample, other DNA sequences code for this CDR3. The V and J genes are TRBV5-1 and TRBJ2-6, with D possibly being TRBD2 (6 bases). V was shortened by 0 bases and J by 0 bases, with 7 bases between the two germline ends. Germline assignment: CDR1 SGHRS and CDR2 YFSETQ. The CDR3 is made up of 16 amino acids. The CDR3 DNA follows: TGCGCCAGCAGCTTGGACGGGAGCTCTGGGGCCAACGTCCTGACTTTC. It codes for CASSLDGSSGANVLTF.

CDR3 nucleotides: TGTGCCAGCAGCTTAGGCTCTAGCGCCCAAGAGACCCAGTACTTC. This translates into CASSLGSSAQETQYF. V and J are TRBV7-2 and TRBJ2-5; D might be TRBD2 (6 bases). The germline V gene has CDR1 SGHTA and CDR2 FQGNSA. This CDR3 has 15 residues. Trimming shortened V by 1 base and J by 1 base, and 10 bases separated the two germline ends.

V and J are TRBV6-1 and TRBJ2-4; 7 bases fit TRBD1. This CDR3 spans 16 amino acids. V dropped 4 bases and J dropped 3; count of bases not matched to a gene: 9. Germline-derived CDR1 and CDR2 are MNHNS and SASEGT. CDR3 sequence (DNA): TGTGCCAGCAGTGTCCGACAGGGTTTGGGCAAAAACATTCAGTACTTC. As protein: CASSVRQGLGKNIQYF.

This clone came up a few times. Other DNA sequences in this sample translate to the same CDR3. The genes are TRBV28 and TRBJ2-2, with a weak D call TRBD2 (7 bases). CDR1 and CDR2 (germline): MDHEN, SYDVKM. The germline V and J ends were trimmed by 6 bases and 2 bases, with 10 bases remaining between them. This CDR3 is built from 14 residues. CDR3 sequence: CASRGGGNTGELFF. CDR3 DNA sequence: TGTGCCAGCAGAGGGGGGGGAAACACCGGGGAGCTGTTTTTT. Supplemented by reference TRBV28 and TRBJ2-2, the full variable domain reads DVKVTQSSRYLVKRTGEKVFLECVQDMDHENMFWYRQDPGLGLRLIYFSYDVKMKEKGDIPEGYSVSREKKERFSLILESASTNQTSMYLCASRGGGNTGELFFGEGSRLTVL.

This clone was counted many times. This sequence joins TRBV6-5 and TRBJ2-1; TRBD1 matches at 9 bases. Germline V gene sequence: CDR1 MNHEY, CDR2 SVGAGI. V was pared by 5 bases and J by 6 bases, with 8 bases of the junction left unmatched. The CDR3 is 15 amino acids. The CDR3 bases are TGTGCCAGCAGTACCACGGGACAGGGAGGCAATGAGCAGTTCTTC. As protein: CASSTTGQGGNEQFF.

The V and J genes are TRBV25-1 and TRBJ2-1; 7 positions agree with TRBD1. V shed 6 bases, J shed 6 bases, and the junction held 5 bases outside the gene matches. The CDR3 contains 13 residues. Germline CDR1 MGHDK, CDR2 SYGVNS. The CDR3: CASRGQIGNEQFF. The CDR3, as DNA: TGTGCCAGCAGGGGACAGATCGGCAATGAGCAGTTCTTC.

V usage is TRBV7-3 and J usage is TRBJ2-1; 8 bases line up with TRBD2. The CDR3 covers 15 residues. Germline loops: CDR1 SGHTA, CDR2 FQGTGA. The J segment lost 4 bases and the V segment lost 0 bases, leaving 2 bases of the junction unmatched. The DNA for the CDR3 is TGTGCCAGCAGCTTAACGCGGGAGGAATACAATGAGCAGTTCTTC. Translated, it gives CASSLTREEYNEQFF.

For the CDR3, the DNA is TGTGCCAGCAGTTACTCCAAGTGGGAGGGTTACAATGAGCAGTTCTTC. Residues: CASSYSKWEGYNEQFF. V usage is TRBV6-6 and J usage is TRBJ2-1, with 7 bases fitting TRBD2. The CDR3 is 16 amino acids. Germline-derived CDR1 and CDR2 are MNHNY and SVGAGI (reference sequence). V lost 0 bases, J lost 4 bases, and 6 bases stayed unmatched.

As regards this clone: A much larger clone is a single base away; this may be a read error. The chain recombines TRBV25-1 with TRBJ2-5; D call uncertain. From germline, CDR1 is MGHDK and CDR2 SYGVNS. This CDR3 region has 11 residues. Deletions cut 3 bases from V and 5 bases from J, with 4 bases between. The CDR3 region is CASSEGETQYF. The CDR3 DNA reads TGTGCCAGCAGTGAGGGGGAGACCCAGTACTTC.

The sample holds a few counts of this clone. The V gene is TRBV9, the J gene TRBJ2-1; the D gene is possibly TRBD2 (5 bases). Germline CDR1 SGDLS, CDR2 YYNGEE. V shed 2 bases and J shed 4 bases, with 13 bases lying between them. CDR3 size: 15 residues. The CDR3 bases are TGTGCCAGCAGCGTTGGACTCCAAACATACAATGAGCAGTTCTTC. Amino acids: CASSVGLQTYNEQFF.

As to this clone: Other nucleotide sequences in the sample specify the same CDR3. The chain couples TRBV7-3 to TRBJ2-1; no reliable D call. The V end lost 0 bases, the J end lost 6 bases, and 6 bases lay between the germline ends. The length of the CDR3 is 13 residues. CDR1 is SGHTA and CDR2 is FQGTGA in the germline V gene. In DNA, the CDR3 is TGTGCCAGCAGCTTAACGAGAGGCAATGAGCAGTTCTTC. It is translated as CASSLTRGNEQFF.

The sample holds a few counts of this clone. J is TRBJ1-3 and V is TRBV5-6; D remains unclear. The CDR3 totals 14 residues. Trimming pared 4 bases from V and 3 bases from J, leaving 11 bases between. In germline, CDR1 is SGHDT, CDR2 YYEEEE. Written as DNA, the CDR3 is TGTGCCAGCAGCCGCAATTTGCTTGGAAACACCATATATTTT. Its translation is CASSRNLLGNTIYF.

The rearrangement uses TRBV28 and TRBJ2-2, with D possibly matching TRBD2 (5 bases). The CDR3 covers 15 residues. Between the trimmed V and J ends, which lost 6 bases and 6 bases, there was a span of 17 bases. CDR1 MDHEN and CDR2 SYDVKM come from the germline V gene. The CDR3 DNA reads as TGTGCCAGCAGAACAGCGGAGACCTACGCCGGGGAGCTGTTTTTT. It translates to CASRTAETYAGELFF.

The chain has TRBV6-1 and TRBJ1-5; D is unresolved. This CDR3 is 16 amino acids long. V dropped 1 base and J dropped 3 bases, with 13 bases sitting between them. Germline-derived CDR1 and CDR2 are MNHNS and SASEGT. This CDR3 is CASSEGNTLANQPQHF. The CDR3 nucleotides read TGTGCCAGCAGTGAAGGGAACACCTTAGCCAATCAGCCCCAGCATTTT.

This chain uses TRBV4-1 with TRBJ1-2, with TRBD1 matching over 7 bases. Germline assignment: CDR1 MGHRA and CDR2 YSYEKL. CDR3 length equals 14 residues. J lost 8 bases, V lost 1 base, and 7 bases had no gene match. This CDR3 reads CASSQARDSGGYTF. The CDR3, as DNA: TGCGCCAGCAGCCAAGCACGGGACAGCGGCGGCTACACCTTC.

This sequence joins TRBV10-2 and TRBJ2-7, with 11 bases matching TRBD2. Germline lookup yields CDR1 WSHSY and CDR2 SAAADI. The CDR3 length is 14 residues. With 10 bases clipped from V and 1 base from J, the junction kept 6 bases outside the gene matches. CDR3 in DNA: TGCGCCACCATGGGGACTAGCGGATCCTACGAGCAGTACTTC. Amino acid sequence: CATMGTSGSYEQYF.

This chain joins TRBV28 and TRBJ2-7, with D perhaps assigned TRBD1 or TRBD2 (5 bases each). The CDR3 totals 14 residues. CDR1 and CDR2 from the germline V gene are MDHEN and SYDVKM. V was shortened by 4 bases and J by 4 bases, with 14 bases between the two germline ends. The CDR3 region is CASSSPGPTYEQYF. CDR3 coding DNA: TGTGCCAGCAGTTCTCCGGGGCCCACTTACGAGCAGTACTTC. The full variable domain, in which reference TRBV28 and TRBJ2-7 provide the parts outside the CDR3, is DVKVTQSSRYLVKRTGEKVFLECVQDMDHENMFWYRQDPGLGLRLIYFSYDVKMKEKGDIPEGYSVSREKKERFSLILESASTNQTSMYLCASSSPGPTYEQYFGPGTRLTVT.

This clone was picked up many times. The chain couples TRBV27 to TRBJ2-3, with a tentative D call TRBD1 (6 bases). Trimming shortened V by 6 bases and J by 6 bases, and 19 bases separated the two germline ends. The CDR3 runs 15 residues. Looked up from germline, CDR1 is MNHEY and CDR2 is SMNVEV (reference sequence). CDR3 sequence (DNA): TGTGCCAGCAGGGCGGTAAAACAGGGCCGGGATACGCAGTATTTT. Encoded protein: CASRAVKQGRDTQYF.

The rearrangement joins TRBV5-1 to TRBJ2-2; TRBD2 aligns across 10 bases. V trimming: 4 bases; J trimming: 1 base; junction bases outside the gene matches: 4. CDR3 size: 16 residues. CDR1 and CDR2 (germline): SGHRS, YFSETQ. CDR3 region: CASSGTSGMNTGELFF. For the CDR3, the DNA is TGCGCCAGCAGCGGTACTAGCGGGATGAACACCGGGGAGCTGTTTTTT.

This sequence joins TRBV7-9 and TRBJ1-2, with TRBD1 matching 10 bases. The J segment lost 5 bases and the V segment lost 4 bases, leaving 1 base of the junction unmatched. The germline V gene encodes CDR1 SEHNR and CDR2 FQNEAQ (reference sequence). The CDR3 loop spans 13 amino acids. This CDR3 is CASSWGQGYGYTF. CDR3 DNA sequence: TGTGCCAGCAGCTGGGGACAGGGGTATGGCTACACCTTC.

This chain uses TRBV7-9 with TRBJ1-1, with 7 bases lining up with TRBD1. The CDR3 loop spans 15 amino acids. V trimming: 0 bases; J trimming: 1 base; junction bases outside the gene matches: 2. Germline V lookup: CDR1 SEHNR, CDR2 FQNEAQ (reference sequence). The CDR3 here is CASSLADRANTEAFF. The CDR3 coding sequence is TGTGCCAGCAGCTTAGCTGACAGGGCGAACACTGAAGCTTTCTTT.

The chain has TRBV5-1 and TRBJ2-1, with 9 bases lining up with TRBD1. There are 14 residues in the CDR3. Unmatched junction bases numbered 7, after V lost 4 bases and J lost 8 bases. Germline CDR1 SGHRS, CDR2 YFSETQ. In DNA, the CDR3 is TGCGCCAGCAGCCCGAGGGACAGGGTGGATGAGCAGTTCTTC. Encoded protein: CASSPRDRVDEQFF.

This clone was counted once. A read error is possible here, since a much larger clone lies one base away. Other DNA sequences from this sample encode an identical CDR3 as well. This rearrangement joins TRBV6-5 to TRBJ1-2; D is unclear. The CDR3 covers 14 residues. Germline assignment: CDR1 MNHEY and CDR2 SVGAGI. V gave up 0 bases and J gave up 2 bases, with 7 bases separating them. CDR3 DNA: TGTGCCAGCAGTTACTCGCGGGGAAACTATGGCTACACCTTC. Translation: CASSYSRGNYGYTF.

V is TRBV4-1 and J is TRBJ2-1; D might be TRBD1 or TRBD2, each matching 5 bases. The V end was cut by 3 bases, the J end by 8 bases, with 17 bases between. The length of the CDR3 is 15 residues. The germline V gene has CDR1 MGHRA and CDR2 YSYEKL. CDR3 coding DNA: TGCGCCAGCAGCCAGGGGACCGCCCAGATCTATGAGCAGTTCTTC. Amino acids: CASSQGTAQIYEQFF.